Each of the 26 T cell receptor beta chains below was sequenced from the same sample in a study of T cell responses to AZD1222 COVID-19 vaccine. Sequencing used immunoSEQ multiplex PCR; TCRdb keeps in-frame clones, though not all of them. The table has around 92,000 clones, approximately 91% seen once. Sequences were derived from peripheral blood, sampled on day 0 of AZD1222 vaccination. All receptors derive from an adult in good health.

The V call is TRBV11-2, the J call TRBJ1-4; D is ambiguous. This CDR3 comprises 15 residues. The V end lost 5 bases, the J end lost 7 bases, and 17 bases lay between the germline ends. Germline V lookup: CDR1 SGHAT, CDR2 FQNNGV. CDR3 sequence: CASSPRTGMGEKLFF. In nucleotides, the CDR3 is TGTGCCAGCAGCCCTCGAACGGGGATGGGTGAAAAACTGTTTTTT.

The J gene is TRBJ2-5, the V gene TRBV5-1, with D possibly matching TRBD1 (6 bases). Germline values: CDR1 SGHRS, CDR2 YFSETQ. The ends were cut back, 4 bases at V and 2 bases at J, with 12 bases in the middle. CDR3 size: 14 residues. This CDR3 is CASSPGTNQETQYF. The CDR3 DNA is TGCGCCAGCAGCCCGGGGACAAATCAAGAGACCCAGTACTTC.

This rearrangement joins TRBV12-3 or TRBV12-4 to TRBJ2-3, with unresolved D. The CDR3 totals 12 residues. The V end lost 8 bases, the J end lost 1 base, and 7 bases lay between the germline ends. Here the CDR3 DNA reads TGTGCCAGCGGGCCACGCACAGATACGCAGTATTTT. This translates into CASGPRTDTQYF.

The CDR3 loop is CASKSSGNTIYF. The CDR3 DNA follows: TGTGCCAGCAAGAGCTCTGGAAACACCATATATTTT. The gene calls are TRBV12-3 or TRBV12-4 and TRBJ1-3; D is unresolved. Trimming cost V 7 bases and J 0 bases, with 4 bases left between them. This CDR3 is 12 amino acids long.

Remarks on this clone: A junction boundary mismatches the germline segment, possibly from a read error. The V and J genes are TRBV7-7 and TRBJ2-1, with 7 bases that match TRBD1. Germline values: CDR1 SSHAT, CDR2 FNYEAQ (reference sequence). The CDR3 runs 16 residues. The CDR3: CASSSGVGTAYNEQFF. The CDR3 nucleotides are TGTGCTAGCAGCTCTGGAGTTGGGACAGCCTACAATGAGCAGTTCTTC. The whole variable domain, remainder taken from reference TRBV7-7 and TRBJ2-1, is GAGVSQSPRYKVTKRGQDVTLRCDPISSHATLYWYQQALGQGPEFLTYFNYEAQPDKSGLPSDRFSAERPEGSISTLTIQRTEQRDSAMYRCASSSGVGTAYNEQFFGPGTRLTVL.

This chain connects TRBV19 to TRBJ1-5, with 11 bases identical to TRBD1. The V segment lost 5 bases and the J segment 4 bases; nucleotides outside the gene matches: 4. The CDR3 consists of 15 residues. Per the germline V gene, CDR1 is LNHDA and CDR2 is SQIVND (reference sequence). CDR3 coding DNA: TGTGCCAGTAGTGGGACAGGGGGAGGTAATCAGCCCCAGCATTTT. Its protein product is CASSGTGGGNQPQHF.

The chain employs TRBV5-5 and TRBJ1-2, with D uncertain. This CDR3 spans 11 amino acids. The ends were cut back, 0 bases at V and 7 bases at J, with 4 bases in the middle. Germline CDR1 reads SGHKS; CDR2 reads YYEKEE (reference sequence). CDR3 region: CASSLDTGYTF. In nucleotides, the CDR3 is TGTGCCAGCAGCTTGGACACTGGCTACACCTTC.

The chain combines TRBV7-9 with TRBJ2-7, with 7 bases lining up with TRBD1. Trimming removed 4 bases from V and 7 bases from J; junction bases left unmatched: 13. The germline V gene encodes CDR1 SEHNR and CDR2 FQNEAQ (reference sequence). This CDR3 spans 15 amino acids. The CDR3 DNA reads TGTGCCAGCAGCTCCGGGGACAGCGGATCGAGTGAGCAGTACTTC. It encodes CASSSGDSGSSEQYF.

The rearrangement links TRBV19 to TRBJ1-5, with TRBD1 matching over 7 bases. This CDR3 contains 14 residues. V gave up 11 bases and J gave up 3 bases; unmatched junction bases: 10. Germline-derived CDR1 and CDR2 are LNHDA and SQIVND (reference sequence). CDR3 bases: TGTGCCGCGTCAACGGGACAGTACAATCAGCCCCAGCATTTT. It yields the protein CAASTGQYNQPQHF.

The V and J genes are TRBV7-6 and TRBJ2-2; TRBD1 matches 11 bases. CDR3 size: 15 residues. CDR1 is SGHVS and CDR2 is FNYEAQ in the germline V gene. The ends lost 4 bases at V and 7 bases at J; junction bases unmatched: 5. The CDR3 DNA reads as TGTGCCAGCAGCTCCAGGACAGGGGGCGTCGGGGAGCTGTTTTTT. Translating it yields CASSSRTGGVGELFF.

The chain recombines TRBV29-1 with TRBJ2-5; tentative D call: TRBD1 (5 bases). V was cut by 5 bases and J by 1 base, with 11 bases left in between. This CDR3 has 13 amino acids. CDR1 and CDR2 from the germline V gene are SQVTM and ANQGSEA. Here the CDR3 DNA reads TGCAGCGTTCCGGAACAGGTCCAAGAGACCCAGTACTTC. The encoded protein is CSVPEQVQETQYF.

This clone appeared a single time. CDR3 bases: TGCGCCAGCAGCCAAGTGTTTACTAGCGCGACCGGGGAGCTGTTTTTT. Residues: CASSQVFTSATGELFF. The rearrangement links TRBV4-3 to TRBJ2-2; 7 nucleotides agree with TRBD2. This CDR3 region has 16 residues. CDR1 and CDR2 (germline): LGHNA, YSLEER. The V gene end was trimmed by 1 base and the J gene end by 5 bases; junction bases not matched to a gene: 7.

Written as DNA, the CDR3 is TGTGCCAGCAGTGAAGTGGGACAGGGCAATCAGCCCCAGCATTTT. It encodes CASSEVGQGNQPQHF. The rearrangement links TRBV6-1 to TRBJ1-5; TRBD1 matches 8 bases. Germline-derived CDR1 and CDR2 are MNHNS and SASEGT. CDR3 length: 15 residues. V lost 1 base, J lost 2 bases, and 1 base stayed unmatched.

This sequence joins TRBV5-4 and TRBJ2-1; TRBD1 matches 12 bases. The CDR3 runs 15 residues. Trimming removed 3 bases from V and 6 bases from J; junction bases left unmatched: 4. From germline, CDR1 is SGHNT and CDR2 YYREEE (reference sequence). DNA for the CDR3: TGTGCCAGCAGCTGGGGACAGGGGGCTGGCAATGAGCAGTTCTTC. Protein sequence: CASSWGQGAGNEQFF.

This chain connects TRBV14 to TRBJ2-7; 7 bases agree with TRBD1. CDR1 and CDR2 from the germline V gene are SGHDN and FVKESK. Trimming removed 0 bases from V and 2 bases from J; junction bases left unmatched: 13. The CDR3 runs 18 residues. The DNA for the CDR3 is TGTGCCAGCAGCCAAGACGGCCTGCCAGACAGGGATCCCTACGAGCAGTACTTC. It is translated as CASSQDGLPDRDPYEQYF. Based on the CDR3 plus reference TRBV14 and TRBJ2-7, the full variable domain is EAGVTQFPSHSVIEKGQTVTLRCDPISGHDNLYWYRRVMGKEIKFLLHFVKESKQDESGMPNNRFLAERTGGTYSTLKVQPAELEDSGVYFCASSQDGLPDRDPYEQYFGPGTRLTVT.

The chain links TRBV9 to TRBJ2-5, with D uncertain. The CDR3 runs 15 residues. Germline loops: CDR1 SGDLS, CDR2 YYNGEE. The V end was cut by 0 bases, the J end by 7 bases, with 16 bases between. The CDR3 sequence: CASSVESLSWGTQYF. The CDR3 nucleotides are TGTGCCAGCAGCGTAGAGTCCCTTTCATGGGGGACCCAGTACTTC. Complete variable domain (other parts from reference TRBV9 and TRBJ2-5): DSGVTQTPKHLITATGQRVTLRCSPRSGDLSVYWYQQSLDQGLQFLIQYYNGEERAKGNILERFSAQQFPDLHSELNLSSLELGDSALYFCASSVESLSWGTQYFGPGTRLLVL.

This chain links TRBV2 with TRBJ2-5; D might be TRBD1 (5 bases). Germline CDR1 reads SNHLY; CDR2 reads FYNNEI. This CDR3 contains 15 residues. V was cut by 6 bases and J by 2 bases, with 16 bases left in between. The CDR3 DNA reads TGTGCCAGCAGACCCAAGACGTCAGGGCAAGAGACCCAGTACTTC. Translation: CASRPKTSGQETQYF.

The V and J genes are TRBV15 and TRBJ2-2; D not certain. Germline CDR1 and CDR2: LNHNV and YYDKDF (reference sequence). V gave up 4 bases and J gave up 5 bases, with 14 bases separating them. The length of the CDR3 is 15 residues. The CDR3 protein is CATSKARLGTGELFF. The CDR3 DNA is TGTGCCACCAGCAAAGCACGTCTAGGGACCGGGGAGCTGTTTTTT. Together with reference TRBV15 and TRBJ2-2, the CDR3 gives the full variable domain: DAMVIQNPRYQVTQFGKPVTLSCSQTLNHNVMYWYQQKSSQAPKLLFHYYDKDFNNEADTPDNFQSRRPNTSFCFLDIRSPGLGDTAMYLCATSKARLGTGELFFGEGSRLTVL.

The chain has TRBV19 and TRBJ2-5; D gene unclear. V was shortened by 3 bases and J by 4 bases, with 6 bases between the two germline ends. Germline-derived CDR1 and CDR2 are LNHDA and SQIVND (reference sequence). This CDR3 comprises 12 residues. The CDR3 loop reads CASSMGIETQYF. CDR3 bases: TGTGCCAGTAGTATGGGAATAGAGACCCAGTACTTC.

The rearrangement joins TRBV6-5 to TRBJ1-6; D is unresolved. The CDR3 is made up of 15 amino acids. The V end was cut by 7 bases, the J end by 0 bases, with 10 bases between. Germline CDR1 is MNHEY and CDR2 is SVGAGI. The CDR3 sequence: CASNRESSYNSPLHF. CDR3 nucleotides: TGTGCCAGCAATCGGGAGAGCTCCTATAATTCACCCCTCCACTTT.

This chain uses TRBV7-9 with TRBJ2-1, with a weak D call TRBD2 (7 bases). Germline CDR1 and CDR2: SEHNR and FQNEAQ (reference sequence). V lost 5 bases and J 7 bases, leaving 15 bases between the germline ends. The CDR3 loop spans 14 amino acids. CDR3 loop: CASSPKGGWNEQFF. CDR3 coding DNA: TGTGCCAGCAGCCCGAAGGGGGGGTGGAATGAGCAGTTCTTC.

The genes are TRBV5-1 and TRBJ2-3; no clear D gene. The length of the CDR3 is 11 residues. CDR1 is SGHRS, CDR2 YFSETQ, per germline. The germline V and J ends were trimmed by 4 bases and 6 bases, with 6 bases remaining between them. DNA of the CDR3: TGCGCCAGCAGCCTTCTCGATACGCAGTATTTT. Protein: CASSLLDTQYF.

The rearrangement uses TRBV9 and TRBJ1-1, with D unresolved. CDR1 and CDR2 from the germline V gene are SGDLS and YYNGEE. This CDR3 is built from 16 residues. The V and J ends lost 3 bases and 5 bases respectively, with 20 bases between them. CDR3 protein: CASSEPHGEGRTEAFF. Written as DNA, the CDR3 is TGTGCCAGCAGCGAGCCTCATGGGGAGGGAAGGACTGAAGCTTTCTTT.

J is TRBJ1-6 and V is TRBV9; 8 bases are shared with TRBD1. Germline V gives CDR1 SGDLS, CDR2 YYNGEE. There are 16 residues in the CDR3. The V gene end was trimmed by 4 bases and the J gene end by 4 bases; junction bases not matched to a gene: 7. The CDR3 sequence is CASSPTGQGYNSPLHF. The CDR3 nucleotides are TGTGCCAGCAGCCCAACCGGACAGGGTTATAATTCACCCCTCCACTTT.

The CDR3 bases are TGTGCCAGCACTGTGGACAGGGTAGGCACTGAAGCTTTCTTT. Its translation: CASTVDRVGTEAFF. The chain recombines TRBV5-5 with TRBJ1-1; 8 nucleotides line up with TRBD1. From germline, CDR1 is SGHKS and CDR2 YYEKEE (reference sequence). The CDR3 is 14 residues long. After removal of 6 bases from V and 4 bases from J, the junction contained 8 bases not matched to a gene.

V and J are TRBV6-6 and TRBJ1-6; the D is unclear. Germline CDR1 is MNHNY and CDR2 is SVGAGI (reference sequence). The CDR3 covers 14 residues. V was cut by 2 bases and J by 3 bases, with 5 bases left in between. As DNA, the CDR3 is TGTGCCAGCAGTTACAGGGACTATAATTCACCCCTCCACTTT. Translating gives CASSYRDYNSPLHF.